Shown below are 21 T cell receptor beta chains from a single sample sequenced in a study of blood T cell repertoires in COVID-19. Clones were read by immunoSEQ multiplex PCR, and TCRdb kept only the in-frame ones, dropping some. The sample has over 70,000 clones; 65% to 90% are singletons. Material: peripheral blood. The source of these receptors is a man aged 30-40 years with COVID-19, enrolled during active disease.

The V call is TRBV30, the J call TRBJ1-2; 7 positions match TRBD1. The CDR3 has 18 residues. Germline values: CDR1 GTSNPN, CDR2 SVGIG (reference sequence). Trimming cost V 1 base and J 5 bases; bases outside gene matches: 19. The CDR3, as DNA: TGTGCCTGGAGTGGCAGGGGGGTTCAACCCTTATATGGATATGGCTACACCTTC. Its protein product is CAWSGRGVQPLYGYGYTF.

The chain recombines TRBV28 with TRBJ2-7; 7 bases line up with TRBD1. CDR1 and CDR2 (germline): MDHEN, SYDVKM. Trimming removed 6 bases from V and 3 bases from J; junction bases left unmatched: 8. The CDR3 runs to 14 residues. CDR3 loop: CASRNGGQRYEQYF. The DNA for the CDR3 is TGTGCCAGCAGAAATGGGGGACAGCGCTACGAGCAGTACTTC.

This clone has a handful of counts. Written as DNA, the CDR3 is TGTGCCAGTAGTATAGACGGGAGGATGATGAACACTGAAGCTTTCTTT. It encodes CASSIDGRMMNTEAFF. The genes are TRBV19 and TRBJ1-1; D remains ambiguous. The germline CDR1 and CDR2 sequences are LNHDA and SQIVND (reference sequence). CDR3 length: 16 residues. Trimming cost V 0 bases and J 0 bases, with 11 bases left between them.

The V call is TRBV7-9, the J call TRBJ1-5; possibly TRBD1 for D (5 bases). The CDR3 runs to 14 residues. Trimming left V 0 bases short and J 6 bases short, with 9 bases between. Germline CDR1 reads SEHNR; CDR2 reads FQNEAQ (reference sequence). Here the CDR3 DNA reads TGTGCCAGCAGCTTAGCGGGGGGAGGTCAGCCCCAGCATTTT. It encodes CASSLAGGGQPQHF. Based on the CDR3 plus reference TRBV7-9 and TRBJ1-5, the full variable domain is DTGVSQNPRHKITKRGQNVTFRCDPISEHNRLYWYRQTLGQGPEFLTYFQNEAQLEKSRLLSDRFSAERPKGSFSTLEIQRTEQGDSAMYLCASSLAGGGQPQHFGDGTRLSIL.

This rearrangement joins TRBV12-3 or TRBV12-4 to TRBJ2-3; no reliable D call. V was trimmed by 6 bases and J by 1 base, leaving 8 bases between them. There are 13 residues in the CDR3. CDR3: CASRAAGTDTQYF. The CDR3 nucleotides read TGTGCCAGCAGGGCCGCCGGCACAGATACGCAGTATTTT.

The sample holds one count of this clone. Here the CDR3 reads CASSPTRGSRGNTIYF. For the CDR3, the DNA is TGTGCCAGCAGCCCTACGAGGGGGAGTAGGGGAAACACCATATATTTT. The chain recombines TRBV28 with TRBJ1-3; the D gene is possibly TRBD1 (6 bases). CDR3 length equals 16 residues. V was cut by 6 bases and J by 4 bases, with 19 bases left in between. CDR1 is MDHEN, CDR2 SYDVKM, per germline.

The V and J genes are TRBV7-9 and TRBJ1-1; D is unclear. Germline lookup yields CDR1 SEHNR and CDR2 FQNEAQ (reference sequence). This CDR3 spans 12 amino acids. V was pared by 5 bases and J by 8 bases, with 12 bases between. As DNA, the CDR3 is TGTGCCAGCAGCGCACCAACAGAGGAAGCTTTCTTT. Encoded protein: CASSAPTEEAFF. The full variable domain, with the rest looked up from reference TRBV7-9 and TRBJ1-1, is DTGVSQNPRHKITKRGQNVTFRCDPISEHNRLYWYRQTLGQGPEFLTYFQNEAQLEKSRLLSDRFSAERPKGSFSTLEIQRTEQGDSAMYLCASSAPTEEAFFGQGTRLTVV.

This chain links TRBV7-9 with TRBJ2-2; possible D gene TRBD1, 5 bases. CDR1 is SEHNR and CDR2 is FQNEAQ in the germline V gene (reference sequence). Trimming removed 2 bases from V and 1 base from J, with 8 bases in between. The CDR3 consists of 15 residues. The CDR3 bases are TGTGCCAGCAGCTTAAGCAGGGAGAACACCGGGGAGCTGTTTTTT. This encodes CASSLSRENTGELFF.

This chain links TRBV7-3 with TRBJ1-5; the D gene is possibly TRBD1 (5 bases). The ends were cut back, 5 bases at V and 8 bases at J, with 13 bases in the middle. CDR3 length: 13 residues. Germline values: CDR1 SGHTA, CDR2 FQGTGA. CDR3 bases: TGTGCCAGCAGCCTTGGGGGGGGTAAGCCCCAGCATTTT. This codes for CASSLGGGKPQHF.

In its sample, this clone was seen a few times. V is TRBV19 and J is TRBJ2-1, with 7 nucleotides matching TRBD1. V lost 7 bases to trimming and J lost 0 bases; unmatched junction nucleotides: 3. The length of the CDR3 is 14 residues. Germline V lookup: CDR1 LNHDA, CDR2 SQIVND (reference sequence). In nucleotides, the CDR3 is TGTGCCAGTACCCGGGACAGCTCCTACAATGAGCAGTTCTTC. Protein sequence: CASTRDSSYNEQFF.

This rearrangement joins TRBV10-3 to TRBJ1-1, with D possibly matching TRBD1 (5 bases). The germline CDR1 and CDR2 sequences are ENHRY and SYGVKD. The CDR3 runs 11 residues. The ends were cut back, 8 bases at V and 5 bases at J, with 9 bases in the middle. CDR3 sequence: CAISGLTEAFF. In DNA, the CDR3 is TGTGCCATCTCAGGGTTGACTGAAGCTTTCTTT.

The gene calls are TRBV5-4 and TRBJ1-4; 7 bases fit TRBD1. Germline CDR1 and CDR2: SGHNT and YYREEE (reference sequence). J lost 1 base, V lost 2 bases, and 2 bases had no gene match. The CDR3 has 15 amino acids. This CDR3 is CASSLYRGTNEKLFF. The CDR3 coding sequence is TGTGCCAGCAGCTTATACAGGGGAACTAATGAAAAACTGTTTTTT. Supplemented by reference TRBV5-4 and TRBJ1-4, the full variable domain reads ETGVTQSPTHLIKTRGQQVTLRCSSQSGHNTVSWYQQALGQGPQFIFQYYREEENGRGNFPPRFSGLQFPNYSSELNVNALELDDSALYLCASSLYRGTNEKLFFGSGTQLSVL.

This chain joins TRBV19 and TRBJ1-1; 7 nucleotides line up with TRBD1. The junction had 2 bases not matched to a gene; V was cut back by 3 bases and J by 1 base. The CDR3 has 14 amino acids. The germline V gene encodes CDR1 LNHDA and CDR2 SQIVND (reference sequence). The CDR3 coding sequence is TGTGCCAGTAGTATGACAGGGAGGAACACTGAAGCTTTCTTT. Its translation is CASSMTGRNTEAFF. Supplemented by reference TRBV19 and TRBJ1-1, the full variable domain reads DGGITQSPKYLFRKEGQNVTLSCEQNLNHDAMYWYRQDPGQGLRLIYYSQIVNDFQKGDIAEGYSVSREKKESFPLTVTSAQKNPTAFYLCASSMTGRNTEAFFGQGTRLTVV.

The chain uses TRBV24-1 and TRBJ1-2, with 12 bases identical to TRBD1. Unmatched junction bases numbered 9, after V lost 7 bases and J lost 7 bases. The CDR3 extends over 15 amino acids. From germline, CDR1 is KGHDR and CDR2 SFDVKD. The CDR3 here is CATRAEGQGAGGYTF. Written as DNA, the CDR3 is TGTGCCACCAGGGCTGAGGGACAGGGGGCCGGTGGCTACACCTTC.

This sequence joins TRBV21-1 and TRBJ1-2. TRBV21-1 is designated a pseudogene. There are 15 residues in the CDR3. The CDR3 loop is CASSKVRGAGYGYTF. The DNA of the CDR3 is TGTGCCAGCAGCAAAGTGCGGGGCGCTGGCTATGGCTACACCTTC.

The chain couples TRBV2 to TRBJ2-1; 10 bases agree with TRBD2. The CDR3 length is 14 residues. Germline V gene sequence: CDR1 SNHLY, CDR2 FYNNEI. J lost 1 base, V lost 6 bases, and 0 bases had no gene match. CDR3 sequence (DNA): TGTGCCAGCAGGACTAGCGGGTCCTACAATGAGCAGTTCTTC. This codes for CASRTSGSYNEQFF.

The CDR3 DNA follows: TGCGCCAGCAGCAACACGGGGACCTACGAGCAGTACTTC. Its protein is CASSNTGTYEQYF. The genes are TRBV10-1 and TRBJ2-7; D is possibly TRBD2 (5 bases). V lost 6 bases and J 2 bases, leaving 11 bases between the germline ends. The germline gives CDR1 WNHNN, CDR2 SYGVQD (reference sequence). This CDR3 region has 13 residues.

This rearrangement joins TRBV20-1 to TRBJ2-7, with D unclear. The V and J ends lost 6 bases and 5 bases respectively, with 8 bases between them. Germline V gene data show CDR1 as DFQATT and CDR2 as SNEGSKA (reference sequence). The CDR3 loop spans 10 amino acids. CDR3 bases: TGCAGTGCCAGCGCGGACGAGCAGTACTTC. Translating gives CSASADEQYF.

This chain joins TRBV30 and TRBJ1-2; D unclear. The CDR3 has 14 residues. The germline V and J ends were trimmed by 1 base and 4 bases, with 13 bases remaining between them. Germline V lookup: CDR1 GTSNPN, CDR2 SVGIG (reference sequence). CDR3: CAWSAQLGSYGYTF. As DNA, the CDR3 is TGTGCCTGGAGTGCTCAATTAGGGAGCTATGGCTACACCTTC.

The chain uses TRBV28 and TRBJ2-2, with a possible D match to TRBD1 (6 bases). Trimming pared 9 bases from V and 6 bases from J, leaving 20 bases between. The CDR3 runs to 15 residues. Germline CDR1 and CDR2: MDHEN and SYDVKM. As DNA, the CDR3 is TGTGCCAGTACTAACAGGGTTTCAATCGCCGGGGAGCTGTTTTTT. Protein product: CASTNRVSIAGELFF.

The chain couples TRBV28 to TRBJ1-5; possible D gene TRBD1, 5 bases. Germline assignment: CDR1 MDHEN and CDR2 SYDVKM. The V end lost 4 bases, the J end lost 5 bases, and 6 bases lay between the germline ends. This CDR3 is built from 12 residues. CDR3 sequence (DNA): TGTGCCAGCAGTTGGGGGGATCAGCCCCAGCATTTT. It yields the protein CASSWGDQPQHF. The whole variable domain, filled in from reference TRBV28 and TRBJ1-5, reads DVKVTQSSRYLVKRTGEKVFLECVQDMDHENMFWYRQDPGLGLRLIYFSYDVKMKEKGDIPEGYSVSREKKERFSLILESASTNQTSMYLCASSWGDQPQHFGDGTRLSIL.